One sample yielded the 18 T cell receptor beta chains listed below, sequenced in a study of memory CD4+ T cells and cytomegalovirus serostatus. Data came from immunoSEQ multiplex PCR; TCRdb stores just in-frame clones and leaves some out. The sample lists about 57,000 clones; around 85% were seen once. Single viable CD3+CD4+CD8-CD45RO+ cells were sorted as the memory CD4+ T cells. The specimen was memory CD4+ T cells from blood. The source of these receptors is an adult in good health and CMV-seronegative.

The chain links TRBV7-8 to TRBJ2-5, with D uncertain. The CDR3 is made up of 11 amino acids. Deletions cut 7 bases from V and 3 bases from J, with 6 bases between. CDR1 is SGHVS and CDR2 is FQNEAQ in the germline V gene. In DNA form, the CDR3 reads TGTGCCAGCACCCTAAAAGAGACCCAGTACTTC. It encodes CASTLKETQYF.

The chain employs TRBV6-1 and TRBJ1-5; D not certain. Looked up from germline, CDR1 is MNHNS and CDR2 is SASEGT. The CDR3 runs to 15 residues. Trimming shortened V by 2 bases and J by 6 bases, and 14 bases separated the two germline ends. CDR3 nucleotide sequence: TGTGCCAGCAGTGAACTTTGGGAAATGGCTCAGCCCCAGCATTTT. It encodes CASSELWEMAQPQHF.

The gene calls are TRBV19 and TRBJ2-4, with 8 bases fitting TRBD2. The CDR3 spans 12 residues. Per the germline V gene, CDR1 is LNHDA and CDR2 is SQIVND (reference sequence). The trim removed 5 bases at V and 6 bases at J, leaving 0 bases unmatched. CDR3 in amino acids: CASSRGGNIQYF. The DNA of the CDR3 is TGTGCCAGTAGTCGGGGGGGAAACATTCAGTACTTC.

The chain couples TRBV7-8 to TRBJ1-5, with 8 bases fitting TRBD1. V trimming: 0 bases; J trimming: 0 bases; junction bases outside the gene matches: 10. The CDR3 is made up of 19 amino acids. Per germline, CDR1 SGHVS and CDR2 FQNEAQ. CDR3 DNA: TGTGCCAGCAGCTTAGCGTATGGGGGGACAGGTCGTAGCAATCAGCCCCAGCATTTT. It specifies CASSLAYGGTGRSNQPQHF.

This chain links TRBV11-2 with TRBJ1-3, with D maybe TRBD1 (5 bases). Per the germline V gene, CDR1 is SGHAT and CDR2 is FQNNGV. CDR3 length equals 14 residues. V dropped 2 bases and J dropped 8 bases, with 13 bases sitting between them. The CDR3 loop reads CASSLSGRGHTIYF. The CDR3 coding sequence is TGTGCCAGCAGCTTATCGGGGCGAGGACACACCATATATTTT.

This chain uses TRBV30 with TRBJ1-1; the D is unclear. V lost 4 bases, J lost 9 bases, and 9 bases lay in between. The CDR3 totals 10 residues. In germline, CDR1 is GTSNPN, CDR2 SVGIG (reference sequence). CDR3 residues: CAWNRRKAFF. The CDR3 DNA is TGTGCCTGGAACAGACGGAAAGCTTTCTTT.

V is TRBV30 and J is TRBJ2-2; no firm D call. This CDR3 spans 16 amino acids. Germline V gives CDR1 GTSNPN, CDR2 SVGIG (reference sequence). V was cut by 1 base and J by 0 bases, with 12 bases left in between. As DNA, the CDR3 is TGTGCCTGGAGTGGGACCGACTTATCGAACACCGGGGAGCTGTTTTTT. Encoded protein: CAWSGTDLSNTGELFF.

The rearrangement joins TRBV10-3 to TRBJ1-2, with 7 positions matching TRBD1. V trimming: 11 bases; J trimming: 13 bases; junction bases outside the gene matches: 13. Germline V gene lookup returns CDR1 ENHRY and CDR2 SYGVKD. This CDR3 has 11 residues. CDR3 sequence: CAASGGREFTF. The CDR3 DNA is TGTGCCGCCTCAGGGGGGCGCGAGTTCACCTTC.

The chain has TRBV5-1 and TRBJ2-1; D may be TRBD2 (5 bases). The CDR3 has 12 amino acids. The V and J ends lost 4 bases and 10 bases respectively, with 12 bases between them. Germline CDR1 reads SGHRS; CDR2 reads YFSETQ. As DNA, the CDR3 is TGCGCCAGCAGCCAGGACTGGGTGGAGCAGTTCTTC. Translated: CASSQDWVEQFF. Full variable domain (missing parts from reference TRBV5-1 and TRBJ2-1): KAGVTQTPRYLIKTRGQQVTLSCSPISGHRSVSWYQQTPGQGLQFLFEYFSETQRNKGNFPGRFSGRQFSNSRSEMNVSTLELGDSALYLCASSQDWVEQFFGPGTRLTVL.

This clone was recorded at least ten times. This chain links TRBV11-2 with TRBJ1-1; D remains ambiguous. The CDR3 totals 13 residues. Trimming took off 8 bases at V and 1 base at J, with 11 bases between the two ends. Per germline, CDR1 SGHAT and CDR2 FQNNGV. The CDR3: CASAQQGNTEAFF. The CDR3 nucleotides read TGTGCCAGCGCCCAACAAGGGAACACTGAAGCTTTCTTT.

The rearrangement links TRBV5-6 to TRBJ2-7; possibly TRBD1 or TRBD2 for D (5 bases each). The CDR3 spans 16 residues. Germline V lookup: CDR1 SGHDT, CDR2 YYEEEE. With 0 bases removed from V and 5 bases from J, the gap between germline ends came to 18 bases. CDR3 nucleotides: TGTGCCAGCAGCTTGGTTCTAAGGGGAGACGGCAACGAGCAGTACTTC. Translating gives CASSLVLRGDGNEQYF.

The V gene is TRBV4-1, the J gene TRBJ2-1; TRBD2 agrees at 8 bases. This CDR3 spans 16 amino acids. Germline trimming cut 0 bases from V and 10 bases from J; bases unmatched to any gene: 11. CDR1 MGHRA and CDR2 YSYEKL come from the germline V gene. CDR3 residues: CASSQDLTGGPREQFF. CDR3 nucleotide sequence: TGCGCCAGCAGCCAAGATCTCACGGGAGGGCCTCGAGAGCAGTTCTTC.

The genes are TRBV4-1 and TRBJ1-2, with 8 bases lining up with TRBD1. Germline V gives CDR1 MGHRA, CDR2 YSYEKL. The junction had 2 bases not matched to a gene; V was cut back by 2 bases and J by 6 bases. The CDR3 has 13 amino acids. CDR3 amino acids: CASSQTGGNGYTF. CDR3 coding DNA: TGCGCCAGCAGCCAAACAGGGGGAAATGGCTACACCTTC.

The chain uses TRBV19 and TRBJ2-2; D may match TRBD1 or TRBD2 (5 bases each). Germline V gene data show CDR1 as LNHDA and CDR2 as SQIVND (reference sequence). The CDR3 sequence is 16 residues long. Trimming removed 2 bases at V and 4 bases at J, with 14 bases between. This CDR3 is CASSIIGTQSTGELFF. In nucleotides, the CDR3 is TGTGCCAGTAGTATAATCGGGACCCAGAGCACCGGGGAGCTGTTTTTT.

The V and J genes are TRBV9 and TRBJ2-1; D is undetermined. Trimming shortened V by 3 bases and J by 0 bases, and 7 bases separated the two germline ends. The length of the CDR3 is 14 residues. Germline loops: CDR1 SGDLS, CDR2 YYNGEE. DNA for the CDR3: TGTGCCAGCAGCGGACGAAGCTCCTACAATGAGCAGTTCTTC. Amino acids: CASSGRSSYNEQFF.

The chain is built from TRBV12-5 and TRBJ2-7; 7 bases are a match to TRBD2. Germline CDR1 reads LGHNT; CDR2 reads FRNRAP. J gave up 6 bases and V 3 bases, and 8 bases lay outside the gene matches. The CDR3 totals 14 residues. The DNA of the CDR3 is TGTGCTAGTGGTTTTGTGGGGGGGTTCACCGAGCAGTACTTC. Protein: CASGFVGGFTEQYF.

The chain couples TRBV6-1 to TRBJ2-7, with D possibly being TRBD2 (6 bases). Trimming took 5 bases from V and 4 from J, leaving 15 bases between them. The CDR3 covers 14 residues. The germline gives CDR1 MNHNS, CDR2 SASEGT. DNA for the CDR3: TGTGCCAGCAGTCGGGACTCCCGGAGGTACGAGCAGTACTTC. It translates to CASSRDSRRYEQYF.

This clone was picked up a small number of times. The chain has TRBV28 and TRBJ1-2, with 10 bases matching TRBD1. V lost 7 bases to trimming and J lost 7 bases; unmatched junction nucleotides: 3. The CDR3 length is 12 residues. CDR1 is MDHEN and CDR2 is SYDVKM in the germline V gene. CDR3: CASIRDRGGYTF. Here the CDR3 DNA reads TGTGCCAGCATTCGGGACAGGGGTGGCTACACCTTC.